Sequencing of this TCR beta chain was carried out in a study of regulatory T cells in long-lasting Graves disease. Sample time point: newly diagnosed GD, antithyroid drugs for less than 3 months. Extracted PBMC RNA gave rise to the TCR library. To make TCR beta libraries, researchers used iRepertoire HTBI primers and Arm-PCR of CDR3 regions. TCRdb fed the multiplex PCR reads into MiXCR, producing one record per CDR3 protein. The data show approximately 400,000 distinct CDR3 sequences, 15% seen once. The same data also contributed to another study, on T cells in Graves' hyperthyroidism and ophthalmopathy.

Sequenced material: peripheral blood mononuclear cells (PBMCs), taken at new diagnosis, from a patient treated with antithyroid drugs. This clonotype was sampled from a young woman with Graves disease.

In DNA, the CDR3 is TGTGCCAGCAGCCCAGGTGAAAAACTGTTTTTT. This gives the protein CASSPGEKLFF. The J gene is TRBJ1-4, the V gene TRBV7-9; D gene ambiguous. The CDR3 consists of 11 residues. V shed 5 bases and J shed 7 bases, with 5 bases lying between them. Germline V CDR1 and CDR2: SEHNR, FQNEAQ (reference sequence). The complete variable domain, with remaining parts taken from reference TRBV7-9 and TRBJ1-4, reads DTGVSQNPRHKITKRGQNVTFRCDPISEHNRLYWYRQTLGQGPEFLTYFQNEAQLEKSRLLSDRFSAERPKGSFSTLEIQRTEQGDSAMYLCASSPGEKLFFGSGTQLSVL.